This is a list of T cell receptor beta chains from one sample in a study of T cell responses to AZD1222 COVID-19 vaccine. Assay: immunoSEQ multiplex PCR; the TCRdb copy retains only in-frame clones and omits some. The sample has around 100,000 clones; roughly 90% are singletons. The sample in question was peripheral blood, obtained on day 0 of AZD1222 vaccination. Receptor source: an adult in good health. Each CDR3 is given with its conserved first and last residue. The D gene is left open where the match is weak.

V	J	D	CDR3
TRBV3-1/TRBV3-2	TRBJ1-4	NA	CASSQGGSLFF
TRBV18	TRBJ2-5	NA	CASSPGGKTQYF
TRBV3-1/TRBV3-2	TRBJ2-3	NA	CASSQGQISTDTQYF
TRBV30	TRBJ1-1	NA	CAWINNREAFF
TRBV11-3	TRBJ2-1	NA	CASSAQRYNEQFF
TRBV24-1	TRBJ2-3	TRBD1	CATQGFGTDTQYF
TRBV11-2	TRBJ2-2	NA	CASSYHGAGELFF
TRBV7-3	TRBJ1-1	TRBD1	CASSLGGGQNTEAFF
TRBV5-1	TRBJ2-3	NA	CASSKEGPTDTQYF
TRBV28	TRBJ2-2	NA	CASSSADPRELFF
TRBV11-2	TRBJ2-2	NA	CASTLDMGSGELFF
TRBV29-1	TRBJ2-1	TRBD1	CSAHTGGSYNEQFF
TRBV19	TRBJ2-3	NA	CASRPSTLSTDTQYF
TRBV6-4	TRBJ2-1	NA	CASSEGPGPYNEQFF
TRBV10-3	TRBJ2-1	TRBD1	CAIRGQGEQFF
TRBV7-6	TRBJ2-5	NA	CASSLAGGARETQYF
TRBV3-1/TRBV3-2	TRBJ2-1	NA	CASSQDSTGTSYNEQFF
TRBV4-2	TRBJ2-2	NA	CASSQWTSYTGELFF
TRBV15	TRBJ1-1	NA	CATSRDLTNTEAFF
TRBV30	TRBJ2-4	NA	CAWSRDRIFKNIQYF
TRBV4-2	TRBJ1-5	NA	CASSQDRRANQPQHF
TRBV7-9	TRBJ2-5	TRBD1	CASSRGGRQETQYF
TRBV19	TRBJ1-4	NA	CASSIGAGPATNEKLFF
TRBV5-1	TRBJ1-1	NA	CASSFQGRDTEAFF
TRBV28	TRBJ2-5	TRBD1	CASSAAGTGGRKTQYF
TRBV11-2	TRBJ1-1	NA	CASSWGTGTTEAFF